Below, 29 T cell receptor beta chains from the same sample are listed, as sequenced in a study of T-cell reconstitution after alpha-beta-depleted transplantation in children. Unique molecular identifiers were used to barcode this TCRbeta library. One entry per CDR3 protein, called by TCRdb with MiXCR from the PCR reads. The table includes about 500,000 distinct CDR3 sequences, over 25% detected once. This material consisted of PBMCs from the stem cell graft donor, taken from the stem cell graft. All receptors derive from a human donor who donated a stem cell graft to a child with aplastic anemia.

The CDR3 nucleotides read TGCAGTGCTAGAGATCGTAGAGAAAGCACAGATACGCAGTATTTT. It specifies CSARDRRESTDTQYF. The chain joins TRBV20-1 to TRBJ2-3; D remains unclear. CDR1 is DFQATT and CDR2 is SNEGSKA in the germline V gene (reference sequence). V was cut by 0 bases and J by 0 bases, with 10 bases left in between. The CDR3 runs to 15 residues.

V usage is TRBV4-1 and J usage is TRBJ2-7; 8 bases map to TRBD1. Germline CDR1 and CDR2: MGHRA and YSYEKL. The CDR3 runs 13 residues. Unmatched junction bases numbered 6, after V lost 4 bases and J lost 7 bases. CDR3 in DNA: TGCGCCAGCAGCCGTACAGGGGGGAGGGAGCAGTACGTC. Translation: CASSRTGGREQYV.

This chain joins TRBV3-1 and TRBJ1-5, with D unclear. The V and J ends lost 4 bases and 3 bases respectively, with 10 bases between them. CDR3 length: 14 residues. Germline assignment: CDR1 LGHDT and CDR2 YNNKEL (reference sequence). DNA of the CDR3: TGTGCCAGCAGCCCCACTTCCCTCAATCAGCCCCAGCATTTT. The encoded protein is CASSPTSLNQPQHF.

The CDR3 reads CASSPQLTGTGETQYF. DNA of the CDR3: TGTGCCAGCAGCCCCCAGCTCACCGGGACAGGGGAGACCCAGTACTTC. This rearrangement joins TRBV5-4 to TRBJ2-5; the match to TRBD1 covers 9 bases. Germline CDR1 is SGHNT and CDR2 is YYREEE (reference sequence). V was pared by 4 bases and J by 5 bases, with 12 bases of the junction left unmatched. The CDR3 runs to 16 residues.

The rearrangement links TRBV29-1 to TRBJ1-2, with 7 nucleotides matching TRBD1. Germline V gives CDR1 SQVTM, CDR2 ANQGSEA. The CDR3 is 11 amino acids. V was clipped by 7 bases and J by 9 bases; unmatched bases: 8. CDR3 amino acids: CSARQGGSYTF. DNA of the CDR3: TGCAGCGCCCGACAGGGTGGGAGCTACACCTTC.

This clonotype came up a few times. The rearrangement links TRBV5-5 to TRBJ1-5, with 8 nucleotides matching TRBD1. With 4 bases clipped from V and 7 bases from J, the junction kept 4 bases outside the gene matches. Germline CDR1 reads SGHKS; CDR2 reads YYEKEE (reference sequence). CDR3 length: 13 amino acids. The DNA for the CDR3 is TGTGCCAGCAGCCAGGGGGCTTCGCAGCCCCAGCATTTT. Translation: CASSQGASQPQHF.

The chain couples TRBV18 to TRBJ1-3; D uncertain. The germline gives CDR1 KGHSH, CDR2 LQKENI. The CDR3 extends over 17 amino acids. V lost 2 bases, J lost 0 bases, and 14 bases lay in between. The CDR3 nucleotides read TGTGCCAGCTCACCAACCGGCCCGGGAAACTCTGGAAACACCATATATTTT. Protein product: CASSPTGPGNSGNTIYF.

This clonotype was detected a few times. The chain couples TRBV5-1 to TRBJ2-7, with D perhaps TRBD1 (6 bases). Germline V CDR1 and CDR2: SGHRS, YFSETQ. The CDR3 has 14 residues. V shed 5 bases and J shed 0 bases, with 12 bases lying between them. CDR3 DNA sequence: TGCGCCAGCAGTTGGGACACCTCCTCCTACGAGCAGTACTTC. Encoded protein: CASSWDTSSYEQYF.

The chain uses TRBV5-5 and TRBJ2-2; 8 bases are a match to TRBD1. Germline V gene data show CDR1 as SGHKS and CDR2 as YYEKEE (reference sequence). The CDR3 has 16 amino acids. V dropped 4 bases and J dropped 6; count of bases not matched to a gene: 11. The CDR3 here is CASSLRTGMIAGELFF. The CDR3 nucleotides read TGTGCCAGCAGCCTTCGGACAGGGATGATCGCCGGGGAGCTGTTTTTT.

This clonotype was seen only a few times. V is TRBV7-2 and J is TRBJ1-5, with D unclear. Deletions cut 1 base from V and 5 bases from J, with 12 bases between. This CDR3 has 15 amino acids. Germline V gives CDR1 SGHTA, CDR2 FQGNSA. The CDR3 bases are TGTGCCAGCAGCTTAGGGCCCAAGTCGGATCAGCCCCAGCATTTT. This codes for CASSLGPKSDQPQHF.

The chain links TRBV9 to TRBJ1-2, with a tentative D call TRBD1 (5 bases). The CDR3 totals 16 residues. Germline CDR1 SGDLS, CDR2 YYNGEE. Trimming shortened V by 4 bases and J by 6 bases, and 22 bases separated the two germline ends. The CDR3 protein is CASSPDTVLSLDGYTF. CDR3 DNA sequence: TGTGCCAGCAGCCCGGACACAGTTTTGTCTCTGGATGGCTACACCTTC.

This clonotype was found a few times. J is TRBJ1-2 and V is TRBV6-1; a possible D gene is TRBD1 (6 bases). The V end was cut by 6 bases, the J end by 0 bases, with 17 bases between. Germline V gives CDR1 MNHNS, CDR2 SASEGT. The length of the CDR3 is 16 residues. Written as DNA, the CDR3 is TGTGCCAGCAGCCCCGTTGGTGCAGGGGCTAACTATGGCTACACCTTC. Its protein is CASSPVGAGANYGYTF.

The chain recombines TRBV7-9 with TRBJ1-1; 7 positions agree with TRBD1. V dropped 3 bases and J dropped 1; count of bases not matched to a gene: 11. Germline values: CDR1 SEHNR, CDR2 FQNEAQ (reference sequence). The CDR3 contains 17 residues. CDR3 region: CASSFPDRVLGNTEAFF. The CDR3 DNA reads TGTGCCAGCAGCTTTCCCGACAGGGTGCTTGGGAACACTGAAGCTTTCTTT. The full variable domain, rest sourced from reference TRBV7-9 and TRBJ1-1, is DTGVSQNPRHKITKRGQNVTFRCDPISEHNRLYWYRQTLGQGPEFLTYFQNEAQLEKSRLLSDRFSAERPKGSFSTLEIQRTEQGDSAMYLCASSFPDRVLGNTEAFFGQGTRLTVV.

The CDR3 spells CASSIDGEQFF. The CDR3 nucleotides are TGTGCCAGCTCCATCGACGGTGAGCAGTTCTTC. The chain recombines TRBV3-1 with TRBJ2-1; D is uncertain. CDR1 and CDR2 from the germline V gene are LGHDT and YNNKEL (reference sequence). Trimming left V 8 bases short and J 9 bases short, with 11 bases between. The CDR3 spans 11 residues.

The chain carries TRBV19 and TRBJ2-5; no definite D call. This CDR3 has 13 residues. V dropped 2 bases and J dropped 2 bases, with 6 bases sitting between them. The germline CDR1 and CDR2 sequences are LNHDA and SQIVND (reference sequence). The CDR3 spells CASSISGQETQYF. Written as DNA, the CDR3 is TGTGCCAGTAGTATAAGTGGACAAGAGACCCAGTACTTC.

J is TRBJ1-3 and V is TRBV7-8; the D is unclear. Trimming pared 5 bases from V and 0 bases from J, leaving 14 bases between. Looked up from germline, CDR1 is SGHVS and CDR2 is FQNEAQ. The CDR3 is 16 amino acids. The CDR3 here is CASSLGRPSSGNTIYF. CDR3 DNA: TGTGCCAGCAGCCTAGGACGCCCAAGCTCTGGAAACACCATATATTTT.

This clonotype was found a few times. The CDR3 region has the DNA TGTGCCACCAGTGATTCGCTAGCGTCGTACACAGATACGCAGTATTTT. Translated: CATSDSLASYTDTQYF. The chain couples TRBV24-1 to TRBJ2-3, with D tentatively TRBD2 (6 bases). Trimming took 2 bases from V and 2 from J, leaving 13 bases between them. There are 16 residues in the CDR3. Germline lookup yields CDR1 KGHDR and CDR2 SFDVKD.

This clonotype was seen only a few times. The chain uses TRBV20-1 and TRBJ2-7; no reliable D call. Germline loops: CDR1 DFQATT, CDR2 SNEGSKA (reference sequence). CDR3 length: 13 amino acids. The V end lost 3 bases, the J end lost 0 bases, and 9 bases lay between the germline ends. This CDR3 is CSARPQNSYEQYV. Here the CDR3 DNA reads TGCAGTGCTAGGCCGCAAAACTCCTACGAGCAGTACGTC.

The chain combines TRBV7-2 with TRBJ2-2; 8 bases align to TRBD1. The J segment lost 5 bases and the V segment lost 6 bases, leaving 5 bases of the junction unmatched. The length of the CDR3 is 14 residues. CDR1 and CDR2 from the germline V gene are SGHTA and FQGNSA. CDR3 region: CASRRQGWTGELFF. DNA for the CDR3: TGTGCCAGCAGAAGACAGGGGTGGACCGGGGAGCTGTTTTTT.

The V call is TRBV29-1, the J call TRBJ1-2; no firm D call. V lost 0 bases, J lost 6 bases, and 8 bases lay in between. Germline V gives CDR1 SQVTM, CDR2 ANQGSEA. This CDR3 comprises 12 residues. This CDR3 is CSVEDPPDGYTF. The CDR3 DNA follows: TGCAGCGTTGAAGACCCACCCGATGGCTACACCTTC.

The chain carries TRBV3-1 and TRBJ2-5, with TRBD2 as a possible D gene (5 bases). Germline V gives CDR1 LGHDT, CDR2 YNNKEL (reference sequence). The CDR3 consists of 15 residues. Trimming cost V 0 bases and J 2 bases, with 10 bases left between them. CDR3 DNA: TGTGCCAGCAGCCAAGATTCGGGGAGACAAGAGACCCAGTACTTC. Protein: CASSQDSGRQETQYF.

This clonotype has a handful of counts. The chain recombines TRBV18 with TRBJ1-1; D is undetermined. Trimming took 0 bases from V and 1 from J, leaving 9 bases between them. Germline V gene data show CDR1 as KGHSH and CDR2 as LQKENI. There are 15 residues in the CDR3. CDR3 amino acids: CASSPPSEPNTEAFF. CDR3 bases: TGTGCCAGCTCACCACCCTCGGAGCCGAACACTGAAGCTTTCTTT.

This clonotype was found a few times. The chain employs TRBV7-3 and TRBJ1-1; 9 nucleotides line up with TRBD1. The CDR3 consists of 15 residues. CDR1 is SGHTA, CDR2 FQGTGA, per germline. V shed 6 bases, J shed 0 bases, and the junction held 5 bases outside the gene matches. The CDR3 reads CASSSGQGMNTEAFF. CDR3 in DNA: TGTGCCAGCAGTTCCGGACAGGGGATGAACACTGAAGCTTTCTTT.

This chain joins TRBV3-1 and TRBJ2-5, with a tentative D call TRBD1 (5 bases). Germline V lookup: CDR1 LGHDT, CDR2 YNNKEL (reference sequence). V lost 0 bases and J 4 bases, leaving 12 bases between the germline ends. CDR3 length: 15 residues. This chain's CDR3 is CASSQDFGQGETQYF. CDR3 nucleotide sequence: TGTGCCAGCAGCCAAGATTTTGGGCAGGGAGAGACCCAGTACTTC.

The chain employs TRBV9 and TRBJ1-5; 7 nucleotides line up with TRBD1. The V gene end was trimmed by 0 bases and the J gene end by 6 bases; junction bases not matched to a gene: 6. The CDR3 extends over 15 amino acids. The germline gives CDR1 SGDLS, CDR2 YYNGEE. The CDR3 DNA sequence: TGTGCCAGCAGCGTAGGGGGTGGGGACAGTCAGCCCCAGCATTTT. This codes for CASSVGGGDSQPQHF.

The genes are TRBV27 and TRBJ1-5; D is ambiguous. CDR3 length: 13 amino acids. V was shortened by 6 bases and J by 6 bases, with 12 bases between the two germline ends. The germline V gene encodes CDR1 MNHEY and CDR2 SMNVEV (reference sequence). CDR3 bases: TGTGCCAGCAGCTCGGTCGGAAGTCAGCCCCAGCATTTT. This gives the protein CASSSVGSQPQHF.

V usage is TRBV6-5 and J usage is TRBJ1-1, with D hard to call. This CDR3 is 14 amino acids long. Trimming cost V 2 bases and J 2 bases, with 9 bases left between them. Germline lookup yields CDR1 MNHEY and CDR2 SVGAGI. The DNA of the CDR3 is TGTGCCAGCAGTTACCGTCAGGACAACACTGAAGCTTTCTTT. This translates into CASSYRQDNTEAFF.

In its sample, this clonotype was seen a few times. J is TRBJ2-5 and V is TRBV4-3; the D gene could be TRBD1 or TRBD2 (6 bases each). The germline V and J ends were trimmed by 3 bases and 5 bases, with 22 bases remaining between them. The CDR3 covers 17 residues. Germline loops: CDR1 LGHNA, CDR2 YSLEER. The CDR3 protein is CASSQLRGAGEKETQYF. The CDR3 DNA reads as TGCGCCAGCAGCCAGCTGAGGGGGGCTGGGGAGAAGGAGACCCAGTACTTC.

The V and J genes are TRBV5-1 and TRBJ2-3; D is perhaps TRBD2 (5 bases). The CDR3 extends over 15 amino acids. Trimming shortened V by 2 bases and J by 3 bases, and 13 bases separated the two germline ends. CDR1 and CDR2 from the germline V gene are SGHRS and YFSETQ. The CDR3 DNA sequence: TGCGCCAGCAGCTTTCTGGGAGTCGGTACAGATACGCAGTATTTT. Its translation: CASSFLGVGTDTQYF.